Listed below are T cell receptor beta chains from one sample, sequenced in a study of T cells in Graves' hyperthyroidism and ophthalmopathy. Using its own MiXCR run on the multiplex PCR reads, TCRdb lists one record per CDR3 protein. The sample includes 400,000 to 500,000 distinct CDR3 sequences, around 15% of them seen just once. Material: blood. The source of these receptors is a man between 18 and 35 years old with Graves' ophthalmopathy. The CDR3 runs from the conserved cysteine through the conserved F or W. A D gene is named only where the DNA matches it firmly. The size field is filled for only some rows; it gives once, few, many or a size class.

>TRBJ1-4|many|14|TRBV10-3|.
TGTGCCATCAGCCCGGGACGGAAAAATGAAAAACTGTTTTTT
CAISPGRKNEKLFF
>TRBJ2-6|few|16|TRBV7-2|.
TGTGCCAGCAGCCCGCTTTGGGGAACTGGGGCCAACGTCCTGACTTTC
CASSPLWGTGANVLTF
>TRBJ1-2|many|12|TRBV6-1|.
TGTGCCAGCCGCAGGGCGTGGGATGGCTACACCTTC
CASRRAWDGYTF
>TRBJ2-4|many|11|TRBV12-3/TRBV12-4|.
TGTGCCAGCAGTTTAGGGAACATTCAGTACTTC
CASSLGNIQYF
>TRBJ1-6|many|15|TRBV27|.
TGTGCCAGCAGATTATCGATAGGGGCGAATTCACCCCTCCACTTT
CASRLSIGANSPLHF
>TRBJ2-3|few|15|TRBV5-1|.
TGCGCCAGCAGCTTGGGTATCCGCGGCACAGATACGCAGTATTTT
CASSLGIRGTDTQYF
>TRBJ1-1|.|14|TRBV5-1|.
TGCGCCAGCAGTTCGACTGGGACCGACACTGAAGCTTTCTTT
CASSSTGTDTEAFF
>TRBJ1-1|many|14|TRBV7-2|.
TGTGCCAGCAGCTTAGTCGGGTCCGGCACTGAAGCTTTCTTT
CASSLVGSGTEAFF
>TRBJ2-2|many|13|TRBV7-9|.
TGTGCCAGCAGCCCAACAAGTGCCGGGGAGCTGTTTTTT
CASSPTSAGELFF
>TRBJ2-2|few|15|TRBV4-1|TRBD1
TGCGCCAGCAGCAACCGGGACAGGGGTACCGGGGAGCTGTTTTTT
CASSNRDRGTGELFF